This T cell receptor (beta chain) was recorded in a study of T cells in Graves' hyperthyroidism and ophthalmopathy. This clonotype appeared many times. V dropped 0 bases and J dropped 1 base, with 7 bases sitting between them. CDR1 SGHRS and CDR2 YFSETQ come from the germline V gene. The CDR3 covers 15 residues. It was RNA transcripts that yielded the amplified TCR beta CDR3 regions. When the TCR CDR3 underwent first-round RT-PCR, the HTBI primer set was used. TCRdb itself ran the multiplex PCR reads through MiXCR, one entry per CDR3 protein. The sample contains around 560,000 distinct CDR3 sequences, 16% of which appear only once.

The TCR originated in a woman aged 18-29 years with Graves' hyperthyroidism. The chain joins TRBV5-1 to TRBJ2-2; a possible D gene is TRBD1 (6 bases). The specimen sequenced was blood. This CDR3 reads CASSLGGQNTGELFF. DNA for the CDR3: TGCGCCAGCAGCTTGGGGGGGCAGAACACCGGGGAGCTGTTTTTT. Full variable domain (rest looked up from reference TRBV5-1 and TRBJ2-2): KAGVTQTPRYLIKTRGQQVTLSCSPISGHRSVSWYQQTPGQGLQFLFEYFSETQRNKGNFPGRFSGRQFSNSRSEMNVSTLELGDSALYLCASSLGGQNTGELFFGEGSRLTVL.